These 16 T cell receptor beta chains were all obtained from the same sample, sequenced in a study of T cells in Graves' hyperthyroidism and ophthalmopathy. The source material, RNA transcripts, was used to amplify TCR beta CDR3 regions. First-round RT-PCR of the TCR CDR3 relied on the HTBI primer set. TCRdb ran MiXCR on the multiplex PCR reads and lists one entry per CDR3 protein. The repertoire has around 300,000 distinct CDR3 sequences, roughly 15% of them found once; the top ten carry 7% to 9.5%. Input material: blood. Source of these receptors: a middle-aged woman with Graves' hyperthyroidism.

There are many counts of this clonotype. This sequence joins TRBV7-2 and TRBJ2-7; 11 bases align to TRBD2. There are 18 residues in the CDR3. Germline-derived CDR1 and CDR2 are SGHTA and FQGNSA. V lost 0 bases to trimming and J lost 0 bases; unmatched junction nucleotides: 7. CDR3 DNA sequence: TGTGCCAGCAGCTTAGCCCCTAGCGGGAGGACCGTCTCCTACGAGCAGTACTTC. It codes for CASSLAPSGRTVSYEQYF.

As concerns this clonotype: This could be a read error, since a much larger clone is one nucleotide away. The chain links TRBV6-1 to TRBJ2-7, with a tentative D call TRBD1 (6 bases). The ends were cut back, 6 bases at V and 7 bases at J, with 13 bases in the middle. CDR3 length: 12 residues. Germline CDR1 MNHNS, CDR2 SASEGT. CDR3: CASSTGFVEQYF. The DNA of the CDR3 is TGTGCCAGCAGCACAGGGTTCGTGGAGCAGTACTTC.

This clonotype has ten or more counts. This rearrangement joins TRBV27 to TRBJ1-1, with D perhaps matching TRBD1 (5 bases). V lost 2 bases and J 4 bases, leaving 14 bases between the germline ends. Germline values: CDR1 MNHEY, CDR2 SMNVEV (reference sequence). CDR3 length equals 15 residues. The CDR3 region has the DNA TGTGCCAGCAGTTTAATCGACGCGGGGGTCACTGAAGCTTTCTTT. This gives the protein CASSLIDAGVTEAFF.

In its sample, this clonotype was seen many times. The chain joins TRBV7-9 to TRBJ2-1, with 8 nucleotides matching TRBD2. V shed 5 bases and J 6 bases; nucleotides not matched to a gene: 12. From germline, CDR1 is SEHNR and CDR2 FQNEAQ (reference sequence). This CDR3 contains 16 residues. Here the CDR3 DNA reads TGTGCCAGCAGCCCACCGGGACTAGTCACGTCCAATGAGCAGTTCTTC. Its protein is CASSPPGLVTSNEQFF.

This clonotype was counted many times. The V and J genes are TRBV3-1 and TRBJ1-1; D is unresolved. From germline, CDR1 is LGHDT and CDR2 YNNKEL (reference sequence). CDR3 length: 12 amino acids. V lost 1 base to trimming and J lost 6 bases, with 6 bases between them. The CDR3 sequence: CASSQAGAEAFF. CDR3 DNA: TGTGCCAGCAGCCAAGCTGGGGCTGAAGCTTTCTTT.

This clonotype was seen only a few times. The V call is TRBV29-1, the J call TRBJ1-2; 7 nucleotides align to TRBD1. The CDR3 is made up of 11 amino acids. Looked up from germline, CDR1 is SQVTM and CDR2 is ANQGSEA. The junction had 5 bases not matched to a gene; V was cut back by 5 bases and J by 8 bases. The CDR3 region has the DNA TGCAGCGTTTCACAGGGGCTCGGCTACACCTTC. Protein sequence: CSVSQGLGYTF.

This clonotype was counted ten times or more. The V and J genes are TRBV20-1 and TRBJ2-7; tentatively, D is TRBD1 (5 bases). The CDR3 sequence is 11 residues long. Trimming shortened V by 5 bases and J by 7 bases, and 12 bases separated the two germline ends. From germline, CDR1 is DFQATT and CDR2 SNEGSKA (reference sequence). The CDR3 DNA reads as TGCAGTGCTGGGCGGCCAGGGGAGCAGTACTTC. Translation gives CSAGRPGEQYF.

This clonotype was observed at least ten times. The chain is built from TRBV5-1 and TRBJ2-1; 7 positions agree with TRBD2. Germline-derived CDR1 and CDR2 are SGHRS and YFSETQ. The CDR3 sequence is 17 residues long. Trimming removed 0 bases from V and 0 bases from J; junction bases left unmatched: 6. The CDR3 DNA reads TGCGCCAGCAGCTTGGATCTAGCGGCGAGCTCCTACAATGAGCAGTTCTTC. This gives the protein CASSLDLAASSYNEQFF.

This clonotype was recorded a few times. The J gene is TRBJ2-7, the V gene TRBV14, with D perhaps matching TRBD1 (6 bases). The V and J ends lost 1 base and 0 bases respectively, with 10 bases between them. The CDR3 has 15 amino acids. CDR1 is SGHDN and CDR2 is FVKESK in the germline V gene. DNA for the CDR3: TGTGCCAGCAGCCAAGTTGGGGGCACCTCCTACGAGCAGTACTTC. This translates into CASSQVGGTSYEQYF.

This clonotype occurred many times. This chain connects TRBV11-3 to TRBJ2-7; D is unclear. V lost 0 bases and J 4 bases, leaving 10 bases between the germline ends. CDR1 and CDR2 (germline): SGHNT, YENEEA. The CDR3 is 14 amino acids. The CDR3 spells CASSLESPYYEQYF. The CDR3 DNA follows: TGTGCCAGCAGCTTAGAGTCCCCGTATTACGAGCAGTACTTC. The variable domain in full, with the rest retrieved from reference TRBV11-3 and TRBJ2-7, is EAGVVQSPRYKIIEKKQPVAFWCNPISGHNTLYWYLQNLGQGPELLIRYENEEAVDDSQLPKDRFSAERLKGVDSTLKIQPAELGDSAVYLCASSLESPYYEQYFGPGTRLTVT.

This clonotype was seen ten or more times. Here the CDR3 DNA reads TGTGCCAGCAGCCCCCCTAGCGTTCCCGGGGAGCTGTTTTTT. Its protein is CASSPPSVPGELFF. The chain uses TRBV6-5 and TRBJ2-2, with D possibly being TRBD2 (6 bases). The germline V gene encodes CDR1 MNHEY and CDR2 SVGAGI. V gave up 6 bases and J gave up 6 bases, with 14 bases separating them. The CDR3 totals 14 residues.

This clonotype came up once. V and J are TRBV28 and TRBJ2-1; TRBD2 matches 7 bases. The CDR3 is 14 residues long. J was trimmed by 9 bases and V by 7 bases; bases with no gene match: 12. Germline assignment: CDR1 MDHEN and CDR2 SYDVKM. CDR3 nucleotide sequence: TGTGCCAGCACCTCCGAGAGGACTAGTAGTGAGCAGTTCTTC. It is translated as CASTSERTSSEQFF.

This clonotype was counted at least ten times. This chain links TRBV12-3 or TRBV12-4 with TRBJ1-6; TRBD1 might be the D (6 bases). V was cut by 1 base and J by 8 bases, with 6 bases left in between. This CDR3 comprises 13 residues. Written as DNA, the CDR3 is TGTGCCAGCAGTTTAGACAGGGATTCACCCCTCCACTTT. Translation: CASSLDRDSPLHF.

This clonotype was seen many times. The chain joins TRBV7-2 to TRBJ2-5, with a tentative D call TRBD1 (5 bases). Trimming took 5 bases from V and 4 from J, leaving 14 bases between them. The CDR3 is 14 amino acids. CDR1 and CDR2 (germline): SGHTA, FQGNSA. CDR3 in DNA: TGTGCCAGCAGCCTCTCCAGGGCGAGAGAGACCCAGTACTTC. This encodes CASSLSRARETQYF.

This clonotype was counted between two and nine times. A clone one base away is much larger, so this may be a read error. The chain combines TRBV28 with TRBJ2-6; TRBD1 or TRBD2 may be the D gene (5 bases each). CDR3 length: 15 residues. Germline CDR1 MDHEN, CDR2 SYDVKM. DNA for the CDR3: TGTGCCAGCCCTACCCCCGGGGCCGGGGCCAACGTCCTGGCTTTC. Protein: CASPTPGAGANVLAF.

This clonotype came up many times. V usage is TRBV19 and J usage is TRBJ2-5; 8 bases are a match to TRBD1. Germline trimming cut 3 bases from V and 4 bases from J; bases unmatched to any gene: 7. This CDR3 comprises 15 residues. The germline V gene has CDR1 LNHDA and CDR2 SQIVND (reference sequence). This CDR3 reads CASSILGQGIETQYF. The CDR3 bases are TGTGCCAGTAGTATCCTAGGACAGGGCATAGAGACCCAGTACTTC.